The source of this T cell receptor beta chain is a study of blood T cell repertoires in COVID-19. About the study: Researchers got acute and convalescent COVID-19 samples from the United States, Italy and Spain. PBMCs, B-cell-depleted T cells, or T cells were the source of the cDNA or gDNA that made up the material.

The authors' processing: From reference gene primer amplification, estimates of nucleated cell counts were derived. The method was immunoSEQ multiplex PCR; TCRdb's version includes in-frame clones alone and lacks a portion of them. V and J calls and clone size are given by that table; D and trimming were obtained from the DNA. This sample has more than 300,000 clones; 70% to 90% occur once, and the top ten carry more than 9%. One Seattle source followed patients from active infection through their disease course. Per the germline V gene, CDR1 is SNHLY and CDR2 is FYNNEI. The CDR3 totals 14 residues. Deletions cut 1 base from V and 1 base from J, with 7 bases between.

This chain joins TRBV2 and TRBJ2-5; D gene unclear. The specimen was peripheral blood. This clonotype was obtained from a woman in her thirties with COVID-19, enrolled during active disease. The CDR3 nucleotides read TGTGCCAGCAGTGAAGGGGCAGGCCAAGAGACCCAGTACTTC. It codes for CASSEGAGQETQYF. Full variable domain (missing parts from reference TRBV2 and TRBJ2-5): EPEVTQTPSHQVTQMGQEVILRCVPISNHLYFYWYRQILGQKVEFLVSFYNNEISEKSEIFDDQFSVERPDGSNFTLKIRSTKLEDSAMYFCASSEGAGQETQYFGPGTRLLVL.